This T cell receptor (beta chain) was captured in a study of blood T cell repertoires in COVID-19 (dated by TCRdb to 2020 to 2022). Looking at the study overall: The collaborator samples originated in the United States, Italy and Spain and spanned the acute and convalescent phases of COVID-19. The material from the prospective study consisted of cDNA or gDNA derived from T cells, B-cell-depleted T cells, or PBMCs. Subjects who had been exposed to COVID-19, were actively infected with it, or had recovered from it provided the deeply sampled blood TCRbeta repertoires that made up the dataset. The repertoires were released in a freely available public database meant as a resource for research on the immune response to SARS-CoV-2. Samples came from the ongoing ImmuneRACE study (first 160 participants) plus 1,254 subjects from 6 global collaborators. Nearly every sample came with metadata listing a de-identified subject ID, COVID-19 status, age in years and sex. Where HLA class I and class II types were available, the types were taken from metadata supplied by the sample provider, not from assay-based typing. Paper-wide results and their limitations: Clinical and demographic metadata were provided uncurated, with the amount varying by source and participant.

The germline V gene gives CDR1 as SGHRS and CDR2 as YFSETQ. Counted from cysteine to phenylalanine, this CDR3 has 14 amino acids. Kept here is only the CDR3 DNA, which spans 42 bases and is read in frame from base 1. A distance of 8 bases separates the germline ends of V and J, which lose 4 bases and 1 base respectively. TCRbeta CDR3 regions were amplified from genomic DNA by means of the immunoSEQ Assay, a bias-controlled multiplex PCR. The authors' pipeline ran thus. The number of nucleated cells in each sample was estimated by amplification of reference gene primers within the assay. To quantify the absolute abundance of each unique TCRbeta CDR3 rearrangement, sequence reads were collapsed and filtered. For each sample, productive Simpson clonality was calculated as the square root of Simpson's diversity index over productive rearrangements. TCRdb limited this immuneACCESS table to in-frame rearrangements with V and J called. A share of clones is missing; checked studies link under half to unresolved V genes, and the rest is unexplained. That table furnishes V, J and clone size, whereas the DNA furnished D and trimming. The sample yields some 100,000 clones; about three quarters were counted once. The top ten hold less than 7.5% of the sample.

For this clone: The clone's antigen remains unknown. No per-base quality is available; no much larger clone lies one base away.

Whole blood was collected in K2EDTA tubes by collaborating institutions according to the institutions' own protocols. For TCRbeta analysis, collaborators shipped samples in one of three forms: frozen whole blood, isolated PBMCs, or DNA extracted from either of those sample types. What was sequenced was peripheral blood. This TCR was sampled from a man in his 70s with acute or convalescent COVID-19. This chain joins TRBV5-1 to TRBJ2-2, and the D gene may be TRBD2, 6 bases matching. The CDR3 protein: CASSLRENTGELFF. The DNA is as follows: TGCGCCAGCAGCCTGCGGGAGAACACCGGGGAGCTGTTTTTT.